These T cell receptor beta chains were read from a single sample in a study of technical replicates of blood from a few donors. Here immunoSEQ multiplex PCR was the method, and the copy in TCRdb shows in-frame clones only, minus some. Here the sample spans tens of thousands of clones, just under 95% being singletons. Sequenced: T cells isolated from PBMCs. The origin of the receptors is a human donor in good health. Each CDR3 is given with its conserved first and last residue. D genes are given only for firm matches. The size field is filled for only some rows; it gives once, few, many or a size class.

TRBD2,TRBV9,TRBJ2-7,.,CASSPSAGGPFYEQYF,TGTGCCAGCAGCCCCTCGGCGGGGGGGCCATTCTACGAGCAGTACTTC
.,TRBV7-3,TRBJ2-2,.,CASSLTGENTGELFF,TGTGCCAGCAGCCTCACGGGAGAGAACACCGGGGAGCTGTTTTTT
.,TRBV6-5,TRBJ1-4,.,CASSYSASNEKLFF,TGTGCCAGCAGTTACTCGGCCAGTAATGAAAAACTGTTTTTT
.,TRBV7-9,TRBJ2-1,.,CASSSTEGPGNEQFF,TGTGCCAGCAGTTCAACGGAGGGCCCGGGCAATGAGCAGTTCTTC
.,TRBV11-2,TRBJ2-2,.,CASSLNTGHSTGELFF,TGTGCCAGCAGCTTAAATACGGGACACAGCACCGGGGAGCTGTTTTTT
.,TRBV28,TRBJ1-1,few,CAHGPGGTPFF,TGTGCCCACGGCCCAGGAGGGACCCCTTTCTTT
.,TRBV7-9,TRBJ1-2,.,CASSLEQVHGYTF,TGTGCCAGCAGCTTAGAACAGGTCCATGGCTACACCTTC
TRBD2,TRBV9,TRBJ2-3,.,CASSVGTSGGTDTQYF,TGTGCCAGCAGCGTCGGGACTAGCGGGGGCACAGATACGCAGTATTTT
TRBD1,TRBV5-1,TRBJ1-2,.,CASSLGGTGVYDGYTF,TGCGCCAGCAGCTTGGGAGGGACAGGGGTTTATGATGGCTACACCTTC
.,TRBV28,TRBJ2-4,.,CASSQQADVAPVLAKNIQYF,TGTGCCAGCAGCCAGCAAGCCGATGTAGCACCTGTACTAGCCAAAAACATTCAGTACTTC
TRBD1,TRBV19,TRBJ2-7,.,CASSAAGTGITYEQYF,TGTGCCAGTAGTGCCGCCGGGACAGGGATTACCTACGAGCAGTACTTC
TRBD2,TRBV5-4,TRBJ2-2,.,CASSSAGGPSTGELFF,TGTGCCAGCAGCTCGGCGGGGGGGCCCAGCACCGGGGAGCTGTTTTTT
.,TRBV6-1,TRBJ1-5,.,CASSQGMGQPQHF,TGTGCCAGCAGTCAGGGAATGGGTCAGCCCCAGCATTTT
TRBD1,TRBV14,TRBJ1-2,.,CASSRTTGVSSPGYTF,TGTGCCAGCAGCAGGACTACAGGGGTTTCGTCCCCTGGCTACACCTTC
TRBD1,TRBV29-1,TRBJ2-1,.,CSVEDLAGQGYYNEQFF,TGCAGCGTTGAAGATCTCGCGGGACAGGGCTACTACAATGAGCAGTTCTTC
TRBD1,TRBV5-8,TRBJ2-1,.,CASSSGQGAVDEQFF,TGTGCCAGCAGCTCGGGACAGGGGGCGGTTGATGAGCAGTTCTTC
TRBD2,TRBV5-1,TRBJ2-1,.,CASYPSGATRNEQFF,TGCGCCAGCTACCCTAGCGGGGCTACCCGGAATGAGCAGTTCTTC
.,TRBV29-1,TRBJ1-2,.,CSVLKLGVAVYGYTF,TGCAGCGTTTTAAAATTGGGGGTAGCGGTCTATGGCTACACCTTC
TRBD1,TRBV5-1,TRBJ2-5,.,CASSPTIQGRETQYF,TGCGCCAGCAGCCCCACAATACAGGGGAGAGAGACCCAGTACTTC
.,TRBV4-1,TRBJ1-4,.,CASSLTGTPWDEKLFF,TGCGCCAGCAGCCTTACCGGGACTCCCTGGGATGAAAAACTGTTTTTT
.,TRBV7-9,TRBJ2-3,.,CASSLGGQSNTQYF,TGTGCCAGCAGCTTAGGGGGACAAAGTAATACGCAGTATTTT
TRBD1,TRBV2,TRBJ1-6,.,CARSHGQVLSYNSPLHF,TGTGCCAGGTCTCATGGACAGGTCCTCTCCTATAATTCACCCCTCCACTTT
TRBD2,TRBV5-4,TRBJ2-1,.,CASSPLVGGDEQFF,TGTGCCAGCAGCCCCTTGGTTGGGGGGGATGAGCAGTTCTTC
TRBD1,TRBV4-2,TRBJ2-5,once,CASSQAGQGAGETQYF,TGTGCCAGCAGCCAAGCAGGACAGGGGGCTGGGGAGACCCAGTACTTC
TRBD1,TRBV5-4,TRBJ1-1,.,CASSLGRGHTEAFF,TGTGCCAGCAGCTTGGGGAGGGGGCACACTGAAGCTTTCTTT
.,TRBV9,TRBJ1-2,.,CASSDITQRANYGYTF,TGTGCCAGCAGCGACATAACCCAGAGGGCTAACTATGGCTACACCTTC
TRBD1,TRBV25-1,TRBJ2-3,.,CASSEYTPQGVDTQYF,TGTGCCAGCAGTGAATATACCCCTCAGGGGGTAGATACGCAGTATTTT
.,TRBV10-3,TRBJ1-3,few,CAISESNPPPGEGNTIYF,TGTGCCATCAGTGAGTCCAATCCGCCACCGGGAGAAGGAAACACCATATATTTT
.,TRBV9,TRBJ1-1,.,CASSPQIQGFSKAFF,TGTGCCAGCAGCCCCCAAATACAGGGCTTCTCGAAGGCTTTCTTT
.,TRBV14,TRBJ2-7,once,CASSQDNGKAYEQYF,TGTGCCAGCAGCCAAGATAACGGGAAGGCCTACGAGCAGTACTTC
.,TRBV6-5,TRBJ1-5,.,CASSYRGNQPQHF,TGTGCCAGCAGTTACCGGGGAAATCAGCCCCAGCATTTT
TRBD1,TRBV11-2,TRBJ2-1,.,CASSLVMGTGSKGQFF,TGTGCCAGCAGCTTAGTTATGGGGACAGGGTCAAAAGGGCAGTTCTTC
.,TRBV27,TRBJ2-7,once,CASGFKPGRPFMWDYEQYF,TGTGCCAGCGGATTTAAACCGGGGAGGCCCTTTATGTGGGACTACGAGCAGTACTTC
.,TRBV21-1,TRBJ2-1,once,CASSKESGTRCGNEQFF,TGTGCCAGCAGCAAAGAATCCGGGACTAGATGCGGCAATGAGCAGTTCTTC
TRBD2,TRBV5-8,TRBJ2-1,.,CASSWGLKNTIYNEQFF,TGTGCCAGCAGCTGGGGACTAAAAAACACCATCTACAATGAGCAGTTCTTC
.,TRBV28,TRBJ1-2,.,CAISEFNYGYTF,TGTGCCATTTCTGAGTTCAACTATGGCTACACCTTC
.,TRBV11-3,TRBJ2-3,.,CASSSQIPHKISTDTQYF,TGTGCCAGCAGCTCGCAGATCCCCCACAAAATTAGCACAGATACGCAGTATTTT
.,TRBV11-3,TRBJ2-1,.,CASSLRGGNEQFF,TGTGCCAGCAGCTTACGGGGAGGCAATGAGCAGTTCTTC
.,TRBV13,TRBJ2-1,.,CASSLEDRGGNNEQFF,TGTGCCAGCAGCTTAGAGGATCGCGGGGGCAACAATGAGCAGTTCTTC
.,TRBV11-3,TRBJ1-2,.,CASSSTNYGYTF,TGTGCCAGCAGCTCAACAAACTATGGCTACACCTTC
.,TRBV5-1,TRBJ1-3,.,CASSLGASGNTIYF,TGCGCCAGCAGCTTGGGGGCCTCTGGAAACACCATATATTTT
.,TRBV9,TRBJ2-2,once,CASRWTELTGELFF,TGTGCCAGCCGGTGGACAGAGCTGACCGGGGAGCTGTTTTTT
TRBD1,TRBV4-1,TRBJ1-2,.,CASSLNRGDYGYTF,TGCGCCAGCAGCCTAAACAGGGGAGACTATGGCTACACCTTC
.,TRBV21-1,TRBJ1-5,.,CASSLRDKYQPQHF,TGTGCCAGCAGCCTTCGGGACAAATATCAGCCCCAGCATTTT